The TCR beta chain under discussion was sequenced for a study of T cell repertoires in cytomegalovirus infection. Study results and caveats: HLA-C-restricted TCR beta clonotypes specific for CMV led the ex vivo response.

Concerning this clonotype itself: Its antigen is not identified.

TCRdb processed the reads anew with MiXCR; each CDR3 protein has one entry. The table lists hundreds of thousands of distinct CDR3 sequences, about 42% of them singletons. The CDR3 contains 13 residues. Per germline, CDR1 SNHLY and CDR2 FYNNEI. V dropped 3 bases and J dropped 7 bases, with 13 bases sitting between them. The chain links TRBV2 to TRBJ2-7; possibly TRBD1 or TRBD2 for D (6 bases each). The clonotype comes from a human donor in good health (CMV status not recorded). Some clones in this sample may be carry-over from other donors' samples. This specimen was cultured PBMCs, taken from culture after CMV antigen stimulation. CDR3 sequence (DNA): TGTGCCAGCAGTGAGGAGGGGGTCGGTGAGCAGTACTTC. Amino acid sequence: CASSEEGVGEQYF. Variable domain in full (rest from reference TRBV2 and TRBJ2-7): EPEVTQTPSHQVTQMGQEVILRCVPISNHLYFYWYRQILGQKVEFLVSFYNNEISEKSEIFDDQFSVERPDGSNFTLKIRSTKLEDSAMYFCASSEEGVGEQYFGPGTRLTVT.